The 13 T cell receptor beta chains below come from one sample, sequenced in a study of T-cell memory formation after mild COVID-19. TCRdb re-called the 5' RACE reads with MiXCR, one entry per CDR3 protein. There are about 400,000 distinct CDR3 sequences in the sample; around 17% occur only once, and under 25% lies in the top ten. Sequenced: PBMCs or a T cell subset sorted from them (not recorded which). The origin of the receptors is a man aged 18 to 30 who had mild COVID-19 (a few samples of this study predate the infection). Cell type and time point are not known.

The rearrangement links TRBV4-3 to TRBJ2-1, with 12 bases fitting TRBD1. Germline V gene sequence: CDR1 LGHNA, CDR2 YSLEER. The CDR3 runs to 17 residues. J gave up 9 bases and V 3 bases, and 12 bases lay outside the gene matches. In DNA form, the CDR3 reads TGCGCCAGCAGCCACGCCTTGGGGGACAGGGGGCTAGTTGAGCAGTTCTTC. The encoded protein is CASSHALGDRGLVEQFF.

This clonotype appeared a few times. This chain joins TRBV7-9 and TRBJ2-5; TRBD1 matches 8 bases. This CDR3 spans 15 amino acids. V trimming: 2 bases; J trimming: 1 base; junction bases outside the gene matches: 3. The germline V gene encodes CDR1 SEHNR and CDR2 FQNEAQ (reference sequence). The CDR3 DNA sequence: TGTGCCAGCAGCTTACTGGGACAGGTCCAAGAGACCCAGTACTTC. It yields the protein CASSLLGQVQETQYF.

This clonotype was seen a handful of times. The genes are TRBV10-3 and TRBJ1-1, with no clear D. The CDR3 is made up of 16 amino acids. In germline, CDR1 is ENHRY, CDR2 SYGVKD. Trimming took off 0 bases at V and 2 bases at J, with 13 bases between the two ends. The CDR3 loop is CAISESASWSNTEAFF. In DNA, the CDR3 is TGTGCCATCAGTGAGTCGGCATCTTGGTCTAACACTGAAGCTTTCTTT.

This chain links TRBV7-2 with TRBJ1-1, with D maybe TRBD1 (6 bases). Germline loops: CDR1 SGHTA, CDR2 FQGNSA. The CDR3 is made up of 14 amino acids. Trimming pared 5 bases from V and 4 bases from J, leaving 14 bases between. Here the CDR3 reads CASSTGPHSTEAFF. CDR3 sequence (DNA): TGTGCCAGCAGCACAGGGCCACATTCCACTGAAGCTTTCTTT.

This clonotype has more than one count but fewer than ten. This rearrangement joins TRBV2 to TRBJ2-7; TRBD1 is a possible D gene (6 bases). Germline V gives CDR1 SNHLY, CDR2 FYNNEI. Trimming stripped 5 bases from V and 6 bases from J, with 14 bases between. The CDR3 consists of 13 residues. The CDR3 sequence is CASSRQELGEQYV. CDR3 DNA sequence: TGTGCCAGCAGTCGACAGGAATTAGGCGAGCAGTACGTC.

The DNA for the CDR3 is TGCGCCAGCAGCGACGGGACAGGGAGGAGCGTCGGCACAGATACGCAGTATTTT. This translates into CASSDGTGRSVGTDTQYF. The chain has TRBV5-1 and TRBJ2-3, with TRBD1 matching 9 bases. This CDR3 contains 18 residues. The J segment lost 1 base and the V segment lost 4 bases, leaving 13 bases of the junction unmatched. CDR1 is SGHRS and CDR2 is YFSETQ in the germline V gene.

This clonotype was recorded a few times. This chain links TRBV19 with TRBJ2-1; TRBD2 might be the D (6 bases). Trimming shortened V by 3 bases and J by 0 bases, and 9 bases separated the two germline ends. Germline CDR1 and CDR2: LNHDA and SQIVND (reference sequence). The CDR3 covers 15 residues. As DNA, the CDR3 is TGTGCCAGTAGTATGGGGGGTAGCTCCTACAATGAGCAGTTCTTC. Protein product: CASSMGGSSYNEQFF.

The genes are TRBV15 and TRBJ2-1; 9 nucleotides match TRBD2. The CDR3 runs 17 residues. CDR1 and CDR2 (germline): LNHNV, YYDKDF (reference sequence). With 0 bases clipped from V and 10 bases from J, the junction kept 13 bases outside the gene matches. CDR3 protein: CATSRDGGGGVAREQFF. For the CDR3, the DNA is TGTGCCACCAGCAGAGATGGTGGCGGGGGGGTGGCCCGGGAGCAGTTCTTC.

This chain links TRBV12-3 or TRBV12-4 with TRBJ2-4; possibly TRBD1 or TRBD2 for D (7 bases each). The V end lost 11 bases, the J end lost 3 bases, and 20 bases lay between the germline ends. The CDR3 consists of 15 residues. The CDR3: CASRFAGGDKNIQYF. The CDR3 nucleotides are TGTGCCTCTCGTTTCGCAGGGGGGGACAAAAACATTCAGTACTTC.

This clonotype came up many times. The chain is built from TRBV4-2 and TRBJ1-1; no definite D call. Germline V lookup: CDR1 LGHNA, CDR2 YNFKEQ. The V gene lost 0 bases and the J gene lost 3 bases, with 5 bases spanning the gap. This CDR3 has 13 amino acids. The CDR3 DNA follows: TGTGCCAGCAGCCAAGATAGAGACACTGAAGCTTTCTTT. It yields the protein CASSQDRDTEAFF.

This chain uses TRBV7-9 with TRBJ1-1, with 11 bases aligning to TRBD1. CDR3 length equals 15 residues. Germline trimming cut 4 bases from V and 11 bases from J; bases unmatched to any gene: 12. The germline gives CDR1 SEHNR, CDR2 FQNEAQ (reference sequence). The CDR3 DNA is TGTGCCAGCAGCTCAACCGGGACAGGGGGTCTAGGGGCTTTCTTT. It translates to CASSSTGTGGLGAFF.

The chain has TRBV12-3 or TRBV12-4 and TRBJ1-1; D unclear. The CDR3 is 14 amino acids. V was clipped by 3 bases and J by 5 bases, with 13 bases between them. The CDR3 DNA is TGTGCCAGCAGTTTTGTGCCGTCAGAGACTGAAGCTTTCTTT. This sequence encodes CASSFVPSETEAFF.

The V call is TRBV20-1, the J call TRBJ1-5; no clear D. Germline V gene sequence: CDR1 DFQATT, CDR2 SNEGSKA (reference sequence). V was pared by 5 bases and J by 3 bases, with 8 bases between. CDR3 length: 12 residues. The CDR3 DNA follows: TGCAGTGCTGCGGGGTACAATCAGCCCCAGCATTTT. Protein sequence: CSAAGYNQPQHF.